The rows below give T cell receptor beta chains drawn from one sample of a study of blood T cell repertoires in COVID-19. Sequenced by immunoSEQ multiplex PCR; TCRdb stores in-frame clones only, minus some. The sample has around 170,000 clones, 70% to 90% seen once. Sequenced: peripheral blood. Receptors were obtained from a man in his fifties with active or convalescent COVID-19. Both conserved end residues are part of each CDR3. D genes are given only for firm matches. The size field is filled for only some rows; it gives once, few, many or a size class.

d_call | clone_size | j_call | v_call | cdr3_aa | cdr3_nt
- | - | TRBJ2-2 | TRBV5-1 | CASSLERTKAGELFF | TGCGCCAGCAGCTTAGAGCGTACTAAAGCCGGGGAGCTGTTTTTT
TRBD1 | - | TRBJ1-2 | TRBV19 | CASRGQGANYGYTF | TGTGCCAGTAGGGGACAGGGGGCAAACTATGGCTACACCTTC
- | - | TRBJ1-6 | TRBV6-5 | CATGQPNSPLHF | TGTGCCACCGGACAGCCTAATTCACCCCTCCACTTT
TRBD1 | - | TRBJ1-2 | TRBV5-4 | CASSEGIGTGVYYGYTF | TGTGCCAGCAGCGAGGGTATTGGGACAGGAGTTTACTATGGCTACACCTTC
- | - | TRBJ2-3 | TRBV7-2 | CASSLAGLDTQYF | TGTGCCAGCAGCTTAGCGGGGCTCGATACGCAGTATTTT
- | - | TRBJ2-1 | TRBV27 | CASSPQGTGNEQFF | TGTGCCAGCAGTCCACAGGGCACCGGGAATGAGCAGTTCTTC
TRBD2 | once | TRBJ2-5 | TRBV6-5 | CATRRGGTQETQYF | TGTGCCACCCGGCGGGGGGGCACCCAAGAGACCCAGTACTTC
TRBD1 | - | TRBJ1-6 | TRBV6-5 | CASSYEGQGAGSPLHF | TGTGCCAGCAGTTACGAGGGACAGGGGGCTGGATCACCCCTCCACTTT
- | - | TRBJ1-1 | TRBV7-3 | CASSWTANTEAFF | TGTGCCAGCAGCTGGACAGCGAACACTGAAGCTTTCTTT
- | - | TRBJ1-1 | TRBV5-6 | CASSLVAGNTEAFF | TGTGCCAGCAGCTTGGTTGCGGGGAACACTGAAGCTTTCTTT
TRBD2 | few | TRBJ2-3 | TRBV23-1 | CASSPHPGLAGGRGTDTQYF | TGCGCCAGCAGCCCCCACCCGGGACTAGCGGGGGGGCGCGGGACAGATACGCAGTATTTT
TRBD2 | - | TRBJ2-1 | TRBV5-1 | CASSDGLAGFSSYNEQFF | TGCGCCAGCAGCGATGGACTAGCGGGATTCAGCTCCTACAATGAGCAGTTCTTC
- | - | TRBJ1-1 | TRBV7-6 | CASSLEDSIFTEAFF | TGTGCCAGCAGCTTGGAGGACAGCATCTTCACTGAAGCTTTCTTT
- | - | TRBJ2-5 | TRBV7-6 | CASSINRAGQETQYF | TGTGCCAGCAGCATAAATCGGGCGGGGCAAGAGACCCAGTACTTC
- | - | TRBJ1-4 | TRBV10-1 | CASQEGTNEKLFF | TGCGCCAGTCAGGAGGGGACTAATGAAAAACTGTTTTTT
TRBD2 | - | TRBJ2-7 | TRBV6-2/TRBV6-3 | CASSYSSGILPEQYF | TGTGCCAGCAGTTACTCGAGCGGGATCCTCCCGGAGCAGTACTTC
TRBD1 | - | TRBJ2-2 | TRBV7-9 | CASSWDRRTGELFF | TGTGCCAGCAGCTGGGACAGGCGCACCGGGGAGCTGTTTTTT
TRBD2 | - | TRBJ2-2 | TRBV5-1 | CASSLEAGVTGELFF | TGCGCCAGCAGCTTGGAGGCGGGAGTTACCGGGGAGCTGTTTTTT
TRBD2 | - | TRBJ2-1 | TRBV5-1 | CADPQREYCYNEQFF | TGCGCCGACCCCCAGCGGGAGTATTGCTACAATGAGCAGTTCTTC
- | few | TRBJ2-1 | TRBV14 | CASSRKGLYSYNEQFF | TGTGCCAGCAGCCGAAAGGGGCTTTACTCCTACAATGAGCAGTTCTTC
TRBD2 | many | TRBJ2-7 | TRBV9 | CASSVDWTSVYEQYF | TGTGCCAGCAGCGTAGATTGGACTAGCGTCTACGAGCAGTACTTC
- | - | TRBJ1-2 | TRBV5-1 | CASSLATGLNYGYTF | TGCGCCAGCAGCTTGGCCACAGGATTGAACTATGGCTACACCTTC
TRBD2 | - | TRBJ2-1 | TRBV5-1 | CASSLLGLAGGPYNEQFF | TGCGCCAGCAGCTTGCTGGGGTTAGCGGGAGGGCCATACAATGAGCAGTTCTTC
- | - | TRBJ2-3 | TRBV4-1 | CASSPGTGDTQYF | TGCGCCAGCAGCCCCGGGACTGGAGATACGCAGTATTTT
TRBD1 | - | TRBJ1-1 | TRBV5-1 | CASSLGQGRFSNTEAFF | TGCGCCAGCAGCTTGGGACAGGGGAGATTCTCGAACACTGAAGCTTTCTTT
- | - | TRBJ1-2 | TRBV5-1 | CASSLGAGARGYTF | TGCGCCAGCAGCTTGGGTGCAGGGGCCCGGGGCTACACCTTC
- | - | TRBJ1-5 | TRBV4-3 | CASSQDLTAHQPQHF | TGCGCCAGCAGCCAAGATTTAACAGCTCATCAGCCCCAGCATTTT
TRBD1 | - | TRBJ2-5 | TRBV6-5 | CASSPMTGRQETQYF | TGTGCCAGCAGTCCTATGACAGGGAGACAAGAGACCCAGTACTTC
TRBD1 | - | TRBJ2-1 | TRBV6-2/TRBV6-3 | CASSATGTGGSGEQFF | TGTGCCAGCAGTGCCACCGGGACAGGGGGATCAGGGGAGCAGTTCTTC
TRBD2 | many | TRBJ2-7 | TRBV2 | CASRIAGGSSYEQYF | TGTGCCAGCAGAATAGCGGGAGGGAGCTCCTACGAGCAGTACTTC
- | - | TRBJ1-1 | TRBV6-5 | CASSYVRAAEAFF | TGTGCCAGCAGTTACGTCAGGGCGGCTGAAGCTTTCTTT
TRBD1 | medium-sized | TRBJ1-1 | TRBV29-1 | CSVDETGDTEAFF | TGCAGCGTTGACGAGACAGGGGACACTGAAGCTTTCTTT
- | - | TRBJ1-5 | TRBV9 | CASSKGASNQPQHF | TGTGCCAGCAGCAAAGGGGCGAGCAATCAGCCCCAGCATTTT
TRBD1 | - | TRBJ2-3 | TRBV24-1 | CATSGASGTGDTDTQYF | TGTGCCACCAGTGGCGCTTCCGGGACAGGAGACACAGATACGCAGTATTTT
TRBD2 | - | TRBJ2-6 | TRBV9 | CASSAPWREGSGANVLTF | TGTGCCAGCAGCGCTCCTTGGCGGGAGGGCTCTGGGGCCAACGTCCTGACTTTC
- | - | TRBJ2-1 | TRBV6-4 | CASSDERVGFYNEQFF | TGTGCCAGCAGTGACGAGAGGGTTGGATTCTACAATGAGCAGTTCTTC
TRBD1 | - | TRBJ1-4 | TRBV14 | CASSRRQGTNEKLFF | TGTGCCAGCAGCCGCAGACAGGGAACTAATGAAAAACTGTTTTTT
TRBD1 | - | TRBJ2-7 | TRBV20-1 | CSASSWDRGYEQYF | TGCAGTGCTAGTAGTTGGGACAGGGGTTACGAGCAGTACTTC